The 14 T cell receptor beta chains listed next were all sequenced from one sample in a study of control samples from healthy donors and cancer patients (dated by TCRdb to 2018 to 2021). The library was generated by the immunoSEQ multiplex PCR assay. TCRdb mirrors the immuneACCESS table, restricted to in-frame sequences. Some clones are absent from its copies; in checked studies, under half trace to an unresolved V gene, and the reason for the others is unknown. This sample gives about 97,000 clones in total; roughly 91% of them show up just once. About 7.8% of the sample goes to the ten largest clones. The sample consisted of blood. The receptors come from a man younger than 45 in good health.

In nucleotides, the CDR3 is TGTGCCAGCGGGGGTCCTTACAATGAGCAGTTCTTC. It codes for CASGGPYNEQFF. The chain uses TRBV6-5 and TRBJ2-1, with D possibly called TRBD1 or TRBD2 (5 bases each). CDR1 and CDR2 from the germline V gene are MNHEY and SVGAGI. With 8 bases removed from V and 4 bases from J, the gap between germline ends came to 9 bases. This CDR3 contains 12 residues.

This clone was seen once. V is TRBV7-9 and J is TRBJ1-2, with no clear D. CDR1 is SEHNR and CDR2 is FQNEAQ in the germline V gene (reference sequence). The CDR3 has 18 amino acids. V was pared by 4 bases and J by 0 bases, with 21 bases between. The CDR3 DNA reads as TGTGCCAGCAGCTCCATGGTTTCAGATAGAAGTTCTAACTATGGCTACACCTTC. Its protein is CASSSMVSDRSSNYGYTF. The entire variable domain, with the rest obtained from reference TRBV7-9 and TRBJ1-2, is as follows: DTGVSQNPRHKITKRGQNVTFRCDPISEHNRLYWYRQTLGQGPEFLTYFQNEAQLEKSRLLSDRFSAERPKGSFSTLEIQRTEQGDSAMYLCASSSMVSDRSSNYGYTFGSGTRLTVV.

The gene calls are TRBV4-3 and TRBJ2-5; D is possibly TRBD1 or TRBD2 (5 bases each). The CDR3 has 16 residues. Germline CDR1 LGHNA, CDR2 YSLEER. With 0 bases removed from V and 7 bases from J, the gap between germline ends came to 18 bases. For the CDR3, the DNA is TGCGCCAGCAGCCAAGATTTGTCGGGGCCTTGGAGGACCCAGTACTTC. It is translated as CASSQDLSGPWRTQYF.

This clone turned up a few times. This chain joins TRBV12-3 or TRBV12-4 and TRBJ1-6; TRBD1 agrees at 8 bases. The CDR3 covers 13 residues. The junction had 7 bases not matched to a gene; V was cut back by 6 bases and J by 12 bases. CDR3 loop: CASRSGTGGPLHF. The DNA of the CDR3 is TGTGCCAGCAGATCCGGGACAGGTGGACCCCTCCACTTT.

This chain uses TRBV2 with TRBJ1-2; maybe TRBD1 (5 bases). This CDR3 contains 14 residues. V was shortened by 1 base and J by 4 bases, with 10 bases between the two germline ends. The V gene's germline CDR1 is SNHLY and CDR2 FYNNEI. As DNA, the CDR3 is TGTGCCAGCAGTGAAGGGGACTGGCCCTATGGCTACACCTTC. It yields the protein CASSEGDWPYGYTF.

This clone was picked up one time. The chain employs TRBV14 and TRBJ2-7; D is undetermined. Germline V gives CDR1 SGHDN, CDR2 FVKESK. The germline V and J ends were trimmed by 7 bases and 1 base, with 11 bases remaining between them. The CDR3 runs to 13 residues. The CDR3, as DNA: TGTGCCAGCAATCAGGACGGTTCCTACGAGCAGTACTTC. This translates into CASNQDGSYEQYF. Looking up the rest from reference TRBV14 and TRBJ2-7 gives the full variable domain: EAGVTQFPSHSVIEKGQTVTLRCDPISGHDNLYWYRRVMGKEIKFLLHFVKESKQDESGMPNNRFLAERTGGTYSTLKVQPAELEDSGVYFCASNQDGSYEQYFGPGTRLTVT.

The chain is built from TRBV19 and TRBJ1-1, with TRBD1 matching 11 bases. CDR1 is LNHDA, CDR2 SQIVND, per germline (reference sequence). V trimming: 3 bases; J trimming: 4 bases; junction bases outside the gene matches: 4. CDR3 length: 15 residues. The CDR3 is CASSIRTGGPTEAFF. In nucleotides, the CDR3 is TGTGCCAGTAGTATCAGGACAGGGGGCCCCACTGAAGCTTTCTTT.

The rearrangement links TRBV7-2 to TRBJ2-1, with 7 bases identical to TRBD1. V shed 6 bases and J 1 base; nucleotides not matched to a gene: 6. The CDR3 sequence is 15 residues long. CDR1 and CDR2 from the germline V gene are SGHTA and FQGNSA. The CDR3 reads CASSLDRTSYNEQFF. The CDR3 bases are TGTGCCAGCAGTTTGGACAGGACTTCCTACAATGAGCAGTTCTTC.

This clone was seen just once. The chain employs TRBV6-1 and TRBJ1-2; D remains ambiguous. Germline assignment: CDR1 MNHNS and CDR2 SASEGT. Trimming removed 2 bases from V and 8 bases from J, with 21 bases in between. The CDR3 is 16 amino acids. Here the CDR3 DNA reads TGTGCCAGCAGTGAAAGATCCGTGGTGGCAGTTGGAGGCTACACCTTC. Translated: CASSERSVVAVGGYTF.

V and J are TRBV10-2 and TRBJ1-6, with a weak D call TRBD1 (6 bases). CDR3 length equals 15 residues. Germline assignment: CDR1 WSHSY and CDR2 SAAADI. Trimming cost V 0 bases and J 11 bases, with 14 bases left between them. The CDR3 reads CASSESGAFSAPLHF. The CDR3, as DNA: TGCGCCAGCAGTGAGTCGGGGGCCTTCTCGGCACCCCTCCACTTT.

The V call is TRBV27, the J call TRBJ2-3; 8 bases map to TRBD2. This CDR3 comprises 14 residues. V shed 9 bases, J shed 2 bases, and the junction held 7 bases outside the gene matches. Germline CDR1 MNHEY, CDR2 SMNVEV (reference sequence). The chain's CDR3 is CASRTSLNTDTQYF. The CDR3, as DNA: TGTGCCAGTCGGACTAGCCTAAACACAGATACGCAGTATTTT.

This rearrangement joins TRBV6-1 to TRBJ2-3, with D perhaps matching TRBD1 (5 bases). This CDR3 comprises 17 residues. V lost 0 bases and J lost 3, with 16 bases in between. Germline assignment: CDR1 MNHNS and CDR2 SASEGT. CDR3 residues: CASSEASLWGATDTQYF. DNA of the CDR3: TGTGCCAGCAGTGAAGCAAGCCTATGGGGCGCGACAGATACGCAGTATTTT.

This rearrangement joins TRBV4-1 to TRBJ2-3, with D maybe TRBD1 (6 bases). The germline gives CDR1 MGHRA, CDR2 YSYEKL. The V and J ends lost 1 base and 1 base respectively, with 18 bases between them. The length of the CDR3 is 18 residues. CDR3 sequence (DNA): TGCGCCAGCAGCCAAGTCGGACGGACAGCGTTGGGCACAGATACGCAGTATTTT. Encoded protein: CASSQVGRTALGTDTQYF.

This chain joins TRBV7-2 and TRBJ2-2; 10 bases are a match to TRBD2. Germline values: CDR1 SGHTA, CDR2 FQGNSA. CDR3 length: 15 amino acids. V gave up 5 bases and J gave up 9 bases; unmatched junction bases: 9. In DNA, the CDR3 is TGTGCCAGCAGCCCGCGAGCGGGAGGGCCACGGGAGCTGTTTTTT. Protein: CASSPRAGGPRELFF.